Given below is one T cell receptor (beta chain) in context. Its target is not known. This entry comes from a study of T cells expressing NK-cell markers. Study in general: It was from sorted CD3+CD56+NKG2C+, CD3+CD56+NKG2C- and CD3+CD56-NKG2C+ T cells that TCR beta repertoires came. The study sequenced eight donors, seven HCMV-seropositive and one seronegative. Regarding the study as a whole: The CD3+CD56-NKG2C+ fraction of a few donors was likewise dominated by these clonotypes.

UMIs were included in TCR beta cDNA generated by 5'RACE template switching. Reprocessing the 5' RACE reads, TCRdb reports a single entry for every CDR3 protein and omits DNA. The table for this sample gives fewer than 400,000 distinct CDR3 sequences. The CDR3 consists of 15 residues. Germline V gene lookup returns CDR1 SGHTA and CDR2 FQGNSA. Sample: blood T cells: a sorted CD56 or NKG2C T cell subset, CD4+ or CD8+ T cells, or bulk PBMC T cells (not recorded which). The gene calls are TRBV7-2 and TRBJ2-2. The TCR was taken from a man aged 18-69 years in good health. The CDR3 protein is CASKTSLAQNRELFF.